The clone carrying this T cell receptor (beta chain) was recorded many times. Both iRepertoire HTBI primers and Arm-PCR of CDR3 regions were used to build the TCR beta libraries. TCRdb re-analysed the multiplex PCR reads in MiXCR, keeping a single row per CDR3 protein. Here the sample spans some 370,000 distinct CDR3 sequences, roughly 10% being singletons. The time point denotes: newly diagnosed GD, antithyroid drugs for less than 3 months. RNA extracted from PBMCs served as the sequencing template. The source of the sample is a study of regulatory T cells in long-lasting Graves disease. V trimming: 5 bases; J trimming: 5 bases; junction bases outside the gene matches: 4. CDR3 length: 14 amino acids. Looked up from germline, CDR1 is MNHNS and CDR2 is SASEGT. These data are also associated with another study on T cells in Graves' hyperthyroidism and ophthalmopathy.

The receptor's source is a woman under 30 with Graves disease. The chain has TRBV6-1 and TRBJ1-5, with 9 bases fitting TRBD1. Specimen: peripheral blood mononuclear cells (PBMCs), collected at new diagnosis, from a patient treated with antithyroid drugs. This chain's CDR3 is CASSPGQGHQPQHF. The CDR3 DNA reads as TGTGCCAGCAGTCCGGGACAGGGCCATCAGCCCCAGCATTTT.